The 30 T cell receptor beta chains reported below all come from one sample, sequenced in a study of human T cells and chemical hapten exposure. Described time point: patch test 1, 2 weeks after DPC sensitization. Documented treatment: therapeutic diphenylcyclopropenone sensitization with weekly scalp DPC. TCRdb processed the RACE reads anew with MiXCR; each CDR3 protein has one entry. The sample carries over 75,000 distinct CDR3 sequences, around 7% recorded once. Sequencing was performed on whole blood, taken in connection with sensitization to the hapten diphenylcyclopropenone (DPC). These receptors all come from a woman aged 25 to 39 with alopecia areata. Some clones in this sample may be carry-over from other donors' samples.

This clonotype was counted ten times or more. The chain carries TRBV10-3 and TRBJ1-2; D is unresolved. The germline gives CDR1 ENHRY, CDR2 SYGVKD. This CDR3 has 13 amino acids. Trimming pared 2 bases from V and 8 bases from J, leaving 12 bases between. This CDR3 reads CAISETPYLGYTF. The CDR3 DNA reads as TGTGCCATCAGTGAGACACCGTATCTCGGCTACACCTTC.

The table lists this clonotype with a few counts. The gene calls are TRBV29-1 and TRBJ2-7, with 8 bases identical to TRBD1. The CDR3 consists of 13 residues. Trimming at V came to 1 base and at J to 11 bases, leaving 10 bases not matched to a gene. Germline V CDR1 and CDR2: SQVTM, ANQGSEA. CDR3 sequence: CSVEVDRGSHEYF. The CDR3 DNA sequence: TGCAGCGTTGAAGTTGACAGGGGTTCTCATGAGTACTTC.

This clonotype was counted at least ten times. The CDR3 region is CAISLRDRGPDTQYF. For the CDR3, the DNA is TGTGCCATCAGCCTCCGGGACAGGGGCCCAGATACGCAGTATTTT. The chain combines TRBV10-3 with TRBJ2-3, with 10 bases identical to TRBD1. V lost 6 bases to trimming and J lost 4 bases; unmatched junction nucleotides: 7. Germline lookup yields CDR1 ENHRY and CDR2 SYGVKD. The CDR3 has 15 amino acids.

This clonotype was seen only a few times. The V gene is TRBV20-1, the J gene TRBJ2-1; D is perhaps TRBD1 (5 bases). Germline V CDR1 and CDR2: DFQATT, SNEGSKA (reference sequence). V lost 3 bases and J 2 bases, leaving 11 bases between the germline ends. This CDR3 spans 14 amino acids. CDR3 residues: CSASWAGPYNEQFF. The CDR3 DNA follows: TGCAGTGCTAGTTGGGCAGGGCCCTACAATGAGCAGTTCTTC.

This clonotype appeared many times. The chain uses TRBV12-3 or TRBV12-4 and TRBJ1-2; 10 nucleotides line up with TRBD1. The CDR3 extends over 14 amino acids. The junction had 3 bases not matched to a gene; V was cut back by 2 bases and J by 6 bases. Here the CDR3 reads CASSLRDRGDGYTF. Here the CDR3 DNA reads TGTGCCAGCAGTTTAAGGGACAGGGGTGATGGCTACACCTTC.

This clonotype was counted at least ten times. The V call is TRBV6-5, the J call TRBJ1-2; perhaps TRBD1 as D (6 bases). The V and J ends lost 8 bases and 5 bases respectively, with 12 bases between them. CDR1 is MNHEY, CDR2 SVGAGI, per germline. The CDR3 contains 12 residues. The CDR3 nucleotides read TGTGCCAGCGGAAGGCAGGGGTATGGCTACACCTTC. Residues: CASGRQGYGYTF.

This clonotype came up many times. The chain has TRBV20-1 and TRBJ1-6; 8 bases fit TRBD1. The CDR3 is 13 residues long. Germline-derived CDR1 and CDR2 are DFQATT and SNEGSKA (reference sequence). The V segment lost 6 bases and the J segment 6 bases; nucleotides outside the gene matches: 4. This CDR3 is CSATTGGNSPLHF. CDR3 bases: TGCAGTGCGACCACAGGGGGTAATTCACCCCTCCACTTT.

In this sample, this clonotype turned up many times. The chain joins TRBV5-5 to TRBJ2-7; D possibly uses TRBD1 or TRBD2 (5 bases each). Germline CDR1 reads SGHKS; CDR2 reads YYEKEE (reference sequence). This CDR3 region has 14 residues. The V and J ends lost 4 bases and 2 bases respectively, with 13 bases between them. CDR3 in amino acids: CASSLGDGPYEQYF. The CDR3 DNA follows: TGTGCCAGCAGCCTTGGGGACGGTCCCTACGAGCAGTACTTC. Supplemented by reference TRBV5-5 and TRBJ2-7, the full variable domain reads DAGVTQSPTHLIKTRGQQVTLRCSPISGHKSVSWYQQVLGQGPQFIFQYYEKEERGRGNFPDRFSARQFPNYSSELNVNALLLGDSALYLCASSLGDGPYEQYFGPGTRLTVT.

The chain recombines TRBV12-3 or TRBV12-4 with TRBJ1-5; no definite D call. The CDR3 has 11 residues. V lost 3 bases and J lost 9, with 6 bases in between. The CDR3 loop reads CASSLGGPQHF. CDR3 DNA: TGTGCCAGCAGTTTGGGTGGGCCCCAGCATTTT.

This clonotype was recorded many times. The chain links TRBV13 to TRBJ2-3; 8 bases are a match to TRBD2. Per germline, CDR1 PRHDT and CDR2 FYEKMQ (reference sequence). V was clipped by 5 bases and J by 2 bases; unmatched bases: 9. The CDR3 is made up of 16 amino acids. The CDR3: CASSPDLRGVTDTQYF. CDR3 DNA: TGTGCCAGCAGCCCAGACTTGCGGGGGGTCACAGATACGCAGTATTTT.

This clonotype was detected only a few times. The chain couples TRBV12-3 or TRBV12-4 to TRBJ1-5; no clear D. The CDR3 runs 15 residues. The ends were cut back, 6 bases at V and 2 bases at J, with 14 bases in the middle. CDR3 nucleotides: TGTGCCAGCAGGGTGACGGAGAGGGGCAATCAGCCCCAGCATTTT. Its protein is CASRVTERGNQPQHF.

V is TRBV12-3 or TRBV12-4 and J is TRBJ1-2; 8 bases are shared with TRBD1. This CDR3 has 13 residues. Trimming removed 6 bases from V and 4 bases from J; junction bases left unmatched: 4. This chain's CDR3 is CASSQGQAYGYTF. The CDR3, as DNA: TGTGCCAGCAGCCAGGGACAGGCCTATGGCTACACCTTC.

This clonotype came up many times. This chain connects TRBV6-5 to TRBJ1-1; 7 bases match TRBD1. Germline V CDR1 and CDR2: MNHEY, SVGAGI. After removal of 6 bases from V and 4 bases from J, the junction contained 17 bases not matched to a gene. This CDR3 has 17 residues. CDR3 nucleotide sequence: TGTGCCAGCAGGCCCCCGGGACAGTGGCAATGGGGCACTGAAGCTTTCTTT. Protein: CASRPPGQWQWGTEAFF.

The gene calls are TRBV2 and TRBJ1-3, with a weak D call TRBD1 (6 bases). CDR1 and CDR2 from the germline V gene are SNHLY and FYNNEI. The length of the CDR3 is 14 residues. Between the trimmed V and J ends, which lost 6 bases and 4 bases, there was a span of 13 bases. The chain's CDR3 is CASSETGPGNTIYF. The CDR3 nucleotides read TGTGCCAGCAGCGAAACAGGGCCAGGAAACACCATATATTTT.

This clonotype has ten or more counts. This chain's CDR3 is CAWSEGANTEAFF. CDR3 nucleotides: TGTGCCTGGAGTGAAGGTGCGAACACTGAAGCTTTCTTT. This sequence joins TRBV30 and TRBJ1-1; D is uncertain. Germline-derived CDR1 and CDR2 are GTSNPN and SVGIG (reference sequence). The length of the CDR3 is 13 residues. The ends were cut back, 1 base at V and 1 base at J, with 7 bases in the middle.

This clonotype was counted ten times or more. The gene calls are TRBV29-1 and TRBJ2-6, with D perhaps given as TRBD1 or TRBD2 (6 bases each). CDR1 and CDR2 from the germline V gene are SQVTM and ANQGSEA. V lost 5 bases, J lost 1 base, and 33 bases lay in between. The CDR3 runs to 22 residues. CDR3 region: CSVQGRTWDTGVGESGANVLTF. CDR3 coding DNA: TGCAGCGTTCAGGGGAGGACATGGGACACGGGAGTAGGCGAGTCTGGGGCCAACGTCCTGACTTTC.

Many counts were recorded for this clonotype. The chain uses TRBV7-9 and TRBJ1-1, with D maybe TRBD1 (6 bases). This CDR3 is 15 amino acids long. V was cut by 4 bases and J by 5 bases, with 17 bases left in between. Germline V gene data show CDR1 as SEHNR and CDR2 as FQNEAQ (reference sequence). In DNA, the CDR3 is TGTGCCAGCAGCTCCTTCGGGGGAGGGGGGACTGAAGCTTTCTTT. Translated: CASSSFGGGGTEAFF. The complete variable domain, with remaining parts taken from reference TRBV7-9 and TRBJ1-1, reads DTGVSQNPRHKITKRGQNVTFRCDPISEHNRLYWYRQTLGQGPEFLTYFQNEAQLEKSRLLSDRFSAERPKGSFSTLEIQRTEQGDSAMYLCASSSFGGGGTEAFFGQGTRLTVV.

The chain is built from TRBV12-3 or TRBV12-4 and TRBJ2-3; 14 bases map to TRBD2. The CDR3 contains 16 residues. The CDR3 nucleotides read TGTGCAAGAAGTCTGACTAGCGGGGGGGGCACAGATACGCAGTATTTT. As protein: CARSLTSGGGTDTQYF.

This clonotype was counted ten times or more. The gene calls are TRBV18 and TRBJ2-7, with D unclear. CDR1 is KGHSH, CDR2 LQKENI, per germline. The V end lost 1 base, the J end lost 0 bases, and 7 bases lay between the germline ends. The CDR3 has 14 residues. DNA for the CDR3: TGTGCCAGCTCACCACAGGTGAGCTCCTACGAGCAGTACTTC. This codes for CASSPQVSSYEQYF. Drawing the rest from reference TRBV18 and TRBJ2-7, the complete variable domain is NAGVMQNPRHLVRRRGQEARLRCSPMKGHSHVYWYRQLPEEGLKFMVYLQKENIIDESGMPKERFSAEFPKEGPSILRIQQVVRGDSAAYFCASSPQVSSYEQYFGPGTRLTVT.

The sample holds many counts of this clonotype. This rearrangement joins TRBV5-4 to TRBJ1-5; 9 bases are a match to TRBD1. The CDR3 extends over 13 amino acids. Germline CDR1 is SGHNT and CDR2 is YYREEE (reference sequence). V lost 4 bases, J lost 9 bases, and 5 bases stayed unmatched. The CDR3 is CASSRGQGLPQHF. CDR3 sequence (DNA): TGTGCCAGCAGCAGGGGACAGGGACTGCCCCAGCATTTT.

This clonotype was seen more than once but under ten times. The CDR3 loop is CASSEGGSCSYEQYF. The CDR3 region has the DNA TGTGCCAGCAGTGAAGGTGGCAGTTGCTCCTACGAGCAGTACTTC. The gene calls are TRBV2 and TRBJ2-7; no reliable D call. The CDR3 runs to 15 residues. V was pared by 1 base and J by 0 bases, with 10 bases between. Germline V gives CDR1 SNHLY, CDR2 FYNNEI.

This clonotype was recorded at least ten times. The chain links TRBV3-1 to TRBJ2-3, with D uncertain. CDR1 and CDR2 from the germline V gene are LGHDT and YNNKEL (reference sequence). V was trimmed by 2 bases and J by 7 bases, leaving 13 bases between them. The CDR3 loop spans 14 amino acids. In DNA form, the CDR3 reads TGTGCCAGCAGCCAACCAAGTGAAGTAAATACGCAGTATTTT. Protein: CASSQPSEVNTQYF.

In its sample, this clonotype was seen a few times. The chain uses TRBV6-5 and TRBJ2-3; D may be TRBD1 (6 bases). This CDR3 spans 16 amino acids. Trimming stripped 5 bases from V and 2 bases from J, with 17 bases between. Germline V gene data show CDR1 as MNHEY and CDR2 as SVGAGI. The DNA for the CDR3 is TGTGCCAGCAGTCCTCGACCGGGACACCACACAGATACGCAGTATTTT. It specifies CASSPRPGHHTDTQYF.

This clonotype was seen repeatedly, ten times or more. The chain uses TRBV11-2 and TRBJ2-1, with 12 bases lining up with TRBD2. V trimming: 6 bases; J trimming: 4 bases; junction bases outside the gene matches: 10. The germline V gene encodes CDR1 SGHAT and CDR2 FQNNGV. The length of the CDR3 is 17 residues. The CDR3 spells CASSSLAGGADYNEQFF. In DNA, the CDR3 is TGTGCCAGCAGTTCCCTAGCGGGGGGGGCCGATTACAATGAGCAGTTCTTC. The variable domain in full, completed from reference TRBV11-2 and TRBJ2-1, reads EAGVAQSPRYKIIEKRQSVAFWCNPISGHATLYWYQQILGQGPKLLIQFQNNGVVDDSQLPKDRFSAERLKGVDSTLKIQPAKLEDSAVYLCASSSLAGGADYNEQFFGPGTRLTVL.

V is TRBV3-1 and J is TRBJ1-3; no firm D call. Germline assignment: CDR1 LGHDT and CDR2 YNNKEL (reference sequence). Trimming shortened V by 0 bases and J by 3 bases, and 9 bases separated the two germline ends. The CDR3 spans 15 residues. CDR3 sequence reads: CASSQDELDGNTIYF. DNA of the CDR3: TGTGCCAGCAGCCAAGATGAGCTGGATGGAAACACCATATATTTT.

A note on this clonotype: Its ends do not fully match the called genes, so a read error is possible. The chain combines TRBV11-2 with TRBJ1-6, with D perhaps matching TRBD1 (6 bases). The germline gives CDR1 SGHAT, CDR2 FQNNGV. This CDR3 comprises 15 residues. This CDR3 reads CASSPQGMGNAPLHF. The CDR3 region has the DNA TGTGCCAGCAGCCCACAGGGAATGGGTAATGCACCCCTCCACTTT.

This clonotype was counted ten times or more. The CDR3 sequence: CASSFPGQGVYEQYF. For the CDR3, the DNA is TGTGCCAGCAGTTTTCCGGGACAGGGGGTCTACGAGCAGTACTTC. The chain uses TRBV12-3 or TRBV12-4 and TRBJ2-7; 11 bases map to TRBD1. The trim removed 3 bases at V and 3 bases at J, leaving 4 bases unmatched. The CDR3 is 15 amino acids.

The rearrangement links TRBV9 to TRBJ1-6; possibly TRBD1 for D (6 bases). Germline loops: CDR1 SGDLS, CDR2 YYNGEE. The CDR3 spans 15 residues. V lost 2 bases and J 5 bases, leaving 11 bases between the germline ends. CDR3 in amino acids: CASSVRTDNNSPLHF. The DNA for the CDR3 is TGTGCCAGCAGCGTCCGGACAGACAATAATTCACCCCTCCACTTT.

This clonotype has ten or more counts. V gene TRBV27 combines with J gene TRBJ2-5; no definite D call. The CDR3 is 14 amino acids. Germline V gene data show CDR1 as MNHEY and CDR2 as SMNVEV (reference sequence). Trimming took off 5 bases at V and 1 base at J, with 11 bases between the two ends. Written as DNA, the CDR3 is TGTGCCAGCAGTCCCGTCCGTGTCCAAGAGACCCAGTACTTC. Protein sequence: CASSPVRVQETQYF.

This clonotype was recorded many times. The rearrangement links TRBV6-2 or TRBV6-3 to TRBJ2-5, with 7 bases aligning to TRBD1. The V and J ends lost 5 bases and 6 bases, in that order; junction bases with no gene match: 9. Per germline, CDR1 MNHEY and CDR2 SVGEGT. The CDR3 loop spans 14 amino acids. The CDR3 sequence: CASSTLTGSKTQYF. CDR3 in DNA: TGTGCCAGCAGTACCTTGACAGGGTCGAAGACCCAGTACTTC.